This TCR beta chain was identified during a study of cytomegalovirus exposure and HLA in healthy donors. Study-level findings and limits: In vitro experiments confirmed that a few CMV-associated chains were specific for CMV antigens. Associated with cytomegalovirus, according to the listing, were 150 to 200 TCR beta chains. Most TCR sequences showed up rarely, but some public TCRs showed up in many donors.

The germline gives CDR1 MNHEY, CDR2 SMNVEV (reference sequence). CDR3 size: 15 residues. Trimming removed 2 bases from V and 2 bases from J; junction bases left unmatched: 5. Turning to this clone: The antigen is not known.

The table came from immunoSEQ multiplex PCR; TCRdb's copy has only in-frame clones and leaves some out. The sample contains approximately 280,000 clones, around 85% of which appear only once. This TCR derives from a woman aged 18-30 years in good health and CMV-seronegative. Sequenced: PBMCs. This chain joins TRBV27 and TRBJ2-7, with TRBD1 matching over 8 bases. CDR3 protein: CASSLRTGWTYEQYF. In DNA, the CDR3 is TGTGCCAGCAGTTTAAGGACAGGGTGGACCTACGAGCAGTACTTC.